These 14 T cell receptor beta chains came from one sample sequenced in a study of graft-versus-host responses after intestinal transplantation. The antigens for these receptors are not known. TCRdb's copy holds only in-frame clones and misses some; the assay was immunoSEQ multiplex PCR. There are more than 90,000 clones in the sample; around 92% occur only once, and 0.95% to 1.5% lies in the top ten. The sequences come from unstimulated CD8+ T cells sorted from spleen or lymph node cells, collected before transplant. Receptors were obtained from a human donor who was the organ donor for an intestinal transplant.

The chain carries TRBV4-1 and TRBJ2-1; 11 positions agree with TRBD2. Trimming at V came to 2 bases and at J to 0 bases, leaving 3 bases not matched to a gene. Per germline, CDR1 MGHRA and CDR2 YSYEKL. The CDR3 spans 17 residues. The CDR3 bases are TGCGCCAGCAGCCAACGACTAGCGGGAAACTCCTACAATGAGCAGTTCTTC. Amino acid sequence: CASSQRLAGNSYNEQFF.

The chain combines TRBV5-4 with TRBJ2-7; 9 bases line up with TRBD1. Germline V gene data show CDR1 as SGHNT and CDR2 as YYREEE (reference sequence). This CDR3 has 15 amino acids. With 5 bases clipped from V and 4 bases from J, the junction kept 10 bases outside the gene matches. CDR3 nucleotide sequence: TGTGCCAGCAGTCTTTTCCCGGGACAGGGTTACGAGCAGTACTTC. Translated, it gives CASSLFPGQGYEQYF.

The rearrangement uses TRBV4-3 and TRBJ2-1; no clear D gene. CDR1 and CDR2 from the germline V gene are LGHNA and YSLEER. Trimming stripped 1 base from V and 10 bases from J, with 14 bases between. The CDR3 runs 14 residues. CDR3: CASSQVSPGTEQFF. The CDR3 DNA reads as TGCGCCAGCAGCCAAGTTTCTCCGGGCACCGAGCAGTTCTTC.

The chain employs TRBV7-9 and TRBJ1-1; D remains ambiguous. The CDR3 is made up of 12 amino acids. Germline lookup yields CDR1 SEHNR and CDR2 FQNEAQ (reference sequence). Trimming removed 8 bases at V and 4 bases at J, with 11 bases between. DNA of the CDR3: TGTGCCAGCGGAGGCTTTGGCACTGAAGCTTTCTTT. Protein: CASGGFGTEAFF.

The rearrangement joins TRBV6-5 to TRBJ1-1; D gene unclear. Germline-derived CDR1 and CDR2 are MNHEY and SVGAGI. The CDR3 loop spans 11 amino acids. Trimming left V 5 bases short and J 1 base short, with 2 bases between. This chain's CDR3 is CASSGNTEAFF. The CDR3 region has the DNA TGTGCCAGCAGTGGGAACACTGAAGCTTTCTTT.

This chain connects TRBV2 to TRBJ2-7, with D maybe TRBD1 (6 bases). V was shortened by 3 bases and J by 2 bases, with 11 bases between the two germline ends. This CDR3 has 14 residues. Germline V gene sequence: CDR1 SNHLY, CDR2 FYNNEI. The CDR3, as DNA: TGTGCCAGCAGTGATGGTCAGGGGACCTACGAGCAGTACTTC. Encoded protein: CASSDGQGTYEQYF. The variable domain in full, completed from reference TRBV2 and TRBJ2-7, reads EPEVTQTPSHQVTQMGQEVILRCVPISNHLYFYWYRQILGQKVEFLVSFYNNEISEKSEIFDDQFSVERPDGSNFTLKIRSTKLEDSAMYFCASSDGQGTYEQYFGPGTRLTVT.

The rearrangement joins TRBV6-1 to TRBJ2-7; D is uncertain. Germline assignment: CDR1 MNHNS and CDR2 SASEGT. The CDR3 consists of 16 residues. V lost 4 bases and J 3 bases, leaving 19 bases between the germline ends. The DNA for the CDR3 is TGTGCCAGCAGTGGATGGACCCCTCTTTCCAACTACGAGCAGTACTTC. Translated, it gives CASSGWTPLSNYEQYF.

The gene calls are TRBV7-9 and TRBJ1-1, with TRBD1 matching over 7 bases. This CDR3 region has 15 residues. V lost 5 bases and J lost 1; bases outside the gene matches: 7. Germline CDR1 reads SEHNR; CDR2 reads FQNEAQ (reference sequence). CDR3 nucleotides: TGTGCCAGCAGCCAACCAGGGGGTTCGAACACTGAAGCTTTCTTT. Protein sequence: CASSQPGGSNTEAFF.

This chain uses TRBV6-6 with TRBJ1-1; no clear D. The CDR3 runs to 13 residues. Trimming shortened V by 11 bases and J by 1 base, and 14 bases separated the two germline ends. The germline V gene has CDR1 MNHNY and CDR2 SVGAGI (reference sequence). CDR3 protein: CAVHWAGNTEAFF. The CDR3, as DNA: TGTGCCGTACACTGGGCAGGGAACACTGAAGCTTTCTTT.

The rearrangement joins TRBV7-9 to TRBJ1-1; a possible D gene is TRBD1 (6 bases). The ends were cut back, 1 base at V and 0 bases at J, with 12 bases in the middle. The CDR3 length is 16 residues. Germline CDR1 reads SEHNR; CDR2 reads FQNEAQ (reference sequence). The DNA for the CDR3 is TGTGCCAGCAGCTTAGTGGGCGACAGGCTGAACACTGAAGCTTTCTTT. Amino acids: CASSLVGDRLNTEAFF.

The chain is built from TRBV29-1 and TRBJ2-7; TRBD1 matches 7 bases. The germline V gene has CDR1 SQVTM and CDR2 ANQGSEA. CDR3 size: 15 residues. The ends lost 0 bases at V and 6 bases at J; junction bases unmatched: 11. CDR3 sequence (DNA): TGCAGCGTTGAAGAAGGGTTACACAGGGGCGGCGAGCAGTACTTC. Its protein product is CSVEEGLHRGGEQYF.

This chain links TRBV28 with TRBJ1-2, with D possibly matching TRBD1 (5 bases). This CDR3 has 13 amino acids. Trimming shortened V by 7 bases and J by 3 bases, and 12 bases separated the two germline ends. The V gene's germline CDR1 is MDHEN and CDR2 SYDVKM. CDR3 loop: CASMDPGDYGYTF. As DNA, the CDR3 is TGTGCCAGCATGGACCCGGGGGACTATGGCTACACCTTC.

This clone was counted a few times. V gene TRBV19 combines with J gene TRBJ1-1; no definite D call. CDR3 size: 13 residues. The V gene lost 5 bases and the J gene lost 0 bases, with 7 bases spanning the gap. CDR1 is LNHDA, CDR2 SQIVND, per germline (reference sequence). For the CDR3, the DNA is TGTGCCAGTAGTTTCGAAATGAACACTGAAGCTTTCTTT. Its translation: CASSFEMNTEAFF. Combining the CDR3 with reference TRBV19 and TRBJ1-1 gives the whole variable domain DGGITQSPKYLFRKEGQNVTLSCEQNLNHDAMYWYRQDPGQGLRLIYYSQIVNDFQKGDIAEGYSVSREKKESFPLTVTSAQKNPTAFYLCASSFEMNTEAFFGQGTRLTVV.

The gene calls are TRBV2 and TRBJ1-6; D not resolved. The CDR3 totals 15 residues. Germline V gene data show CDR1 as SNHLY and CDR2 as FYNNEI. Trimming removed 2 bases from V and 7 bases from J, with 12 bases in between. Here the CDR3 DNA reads TGTGCCAGCAGTGAACGGGCAGTTTTAAATTCACCCCTCCACTTT. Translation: CASSERAVLNSPLHF.